The 15 T cell receptor beta chains given below trace back to one sample, sequenced in a study of blood T cell repertoires in COVID-19. The protocol was immunoSEQ multiplex PCR, while the TCRdb copy is restricted to in-frame clones and leaves out a portion. This table holds some 89,000 clones, roughly nine tenths found once. The sample taken for sequencing was peripheral blood. Receptors were obtained from a man aged 60-69 years with acute or convalescent COVID-19.

The CDR3 nucleotides read TGTGCCAGCTATCAGGGGGCAGGGACTGAAGCTTTCTTT. Translation: CASYQGAGTEAFF. The gene calls are TRBV7-9 and TRBJ1-1; 8 positions match TRBD1. The CDR3 totals 13 residues. Losses at the gene ends were 8 bases for V and 5 bases for J; bases not matched to a gene: 7. Germline CDR1 and CDR2: SEHNR and FQNEAQ (reference sequence).

The V call is TRBV19, the J call TRBJ1-1; no clear D. The CDR3 has 13 residues. CDR1 and CDR2 (germline): LNHDA, SQIVND (reference sequence). V was clipped by 5 bases and J by 4 bases, with 11 bases between them. The CDR3 protein is CASSPRLGTEAFF. DNA for the CDR3: TGTGCCAGTAGTCCGAGGTTGGGCACTGAAGCTTTCTTT.

The chain carries TRBV6-6 and TRBJ1-2; TRBD1 aligns across 8 bases. This CDR3 contains 13 residues. After removal of 7 bases from V and 6 bases from J, the junction contained 7 bases not matched to a gene. The germline gives CDR1 MNHNY, CDR2 SVGAGI (reference sequence). CDR3 DNA sequence: TGTGCCAGCAATACGCCAGGGGGCCATGGCTACACCTTC. Its translation is CASNTPGGHGYTF.

This rearrangement joins TRBV7-8 to TRBJ2-7, with 8 bases aligning to TRBD2. The germline V gene encodes CDR1 SGHVS and CDR2 FQNEAQ. CDR3 length: 15 residues. The V and J ends lost 1 base and 1 base, in that order; junction bases with no gene match: 3. CDR3 DNA sequence: TGTGCCAGCAGCTTAGGCGGGGGGCGTTCCTACGAGCAGTACGTC. Its protein is CASSLGGGRSYEQYV.

The rearrangement joins TRBV7-2 to TRBJ1-2; D remains unclear. Germline assignment: CDR1 SGHTA and CDR2 FQGNSA. The CDR3 runs to 15 residues. V lost 4 bases and J 4 bases, leaving 16 bases between the germline ends. The CDR3 loop reads CASSSPGGKGYGYTF. The CDR3, as DNA: TGTGCCAGCAGCTCCCCGGGAGGGAAGGGCTATGGCTACACCTTC.

Notes on this clone: The identical CDR3 is also encoded by other nucleotide sequences in the sample. The chain joins TRBV20-1 to TRBJ1-1; no reliable D call. This CDR3 contains 11 residues. Looked up from germline, CDR1 is DFQATT and CDR2 is SNEGSKA (reference sequence). Between the trimmed V and J ends, which lost 0 bases and 6 bases, there was a span of 5 bases. Here the CDR3 reads CSARDRAEAFF. CDR3 nucleotide sequence: TGCAGTGCTAGAGATCGCGCTGAAGCTTTCTTT.

The V and J genes are TRBV5-1 and TRBJ1-3; D gene unclear. The CDR3 runs to 12 residues. V was clipped by 5 bases and J by 4 bases, with 7 bases between them. The V gene's germline CDR1 is SGHRS and CDR2 YFSETQ. The CDR3 coding sequence is TGCGCCAGCAGGGAGGAAGGAAACACCATATATTTT. It yields the protein CASREEGNTIYF.

The chain couples TRBV9 to TRBJ1-6, with TRBD1 matching over 7 bases. V lost 4 bases and J lost 0; bases outside the gene matches: 7. Germline V CDR1 and CDR2: SGDLS, YYNGEE. This CDR3 contains 17 residues. The CDR3 region is CASSTQGFSSYNSPLHF. In nucleotides, the CDR3 is TGTGCCAGCAGCACACAGGGGTTCAGCTCCTATAATTCACCCCTCCACTTT.

This clone was detected ten times or more. The J gene is TRBJ1-2, the V gene TRBV10-2; 7 bases map to TRBD1. From germline, CDR1 is WSHSY and CDR2 SAAADI. CDR3 length equals 15 residues. After removal of 7 bases from V and 7 bases from J, the junction contained 15 bases not matched to a gene. This chain's CDR3 is CASNKGQLDSLGYTF. The CDR3 DNA sequence: TGCGCCAGCAACAAGGGACAGTTGGACTCCCTTGGCTACACCTTC.

CDR3 DNA sequence: TGTGCCAGCAGCCAAGATCCGACAGGGTCAAATCAGCCCCAGCATTTT. Translated: CASSQDPTGSNQPQHF. This rearrangement joins TRBV4-2 to TRBJ1-5; 7 bases map to TRBD1. In germline, CDR1 is LGHNA, CDR2 YNFKEQ. Trimming at V came to 0 bases and at J to 4 bases, leaving 6 bases not matched to a gene. This CDR3 comprises 16 residues.

The chain has TRBV12-5 and TRBJ1-1; tentatively, D is TRBD1 (6 bases). The V and J ends lost 1 base and 3 bases respectively, with 12 bases between them. CDR3 length: 15 amino acids. Germline-derived CDR1 and CDR2 are LGHNT and FRNRAP. Written as DNA, the CDR3 is TGTGCTAGTGGTTTGGGAACAGGGTTATACACTGAAGCTTTCTTT. The encoded protein is CASGLGTGLYTEAFF.

The chain couples TRBV6-6 to TRBJ1-5; TRBD1 agrees at 9 bases. V lost 7 bases, J lost 4 bases, and 8 bases stayed unmatched. Germline lookup yields CDR1 MNHNY and CDR2 SVGAGI (reference sequence). CDR3 length: 15 amino acids. CDR3 nucleotides: TGTGCCAGCATAGACAGGGGGGGGGAAAATCAGCCCCAGCATTTT. Encoded protein: CASIDRGGENQPQHF.

The chain recombines TRBV7-2 with TRBJ1-2; D call uncertain. Trimming took 5 bases from V and 7 from J, leaving 17 bases between them. From germline, CDR1 is SGHTA and CDR2 FQGNSA. The CDR3 loop spans 14 amino acids. The CDR3 nucleotides are TGTGCCAGCAGCCCCGACAAGGGAGTCCGTGGCTACACCTTC. Translation: CASSPDKGVRGYTF.

The chain couples TRBV4-1 to TRBJ1-5, with 8 positions matching TRBD1. With 4 bases clipped from V and 2 bases from J, the junction kept 7 bases outside the gene matches. Germline CDR1 MGHRA, CDR2 YSYEKL. The CDR3 is 16 residues long. CDR3 loop: CASSRIQGGGNQPQHF. Here the CDR3 DNA reads TGCGCCAGCAGCCGAATACAGGGGGGTGGCAATCAGCCCCAGCATTTT.

The chain carries TRBV9 and TRBJ1-2; D remains ambiguous. Germline lookup yields CDR1 SGDLS and CDR2 YYNGEE. The germline V and J ends were trimmed by 4 bases and 2 bases, with 15 bases remaining between them. CDR3 length equals 15 residues. The CDR3 here is CASSSAGSRNYGYTF. The DNA for the CDR3 is TGTGCCAGCAGCTCTGCTGGGAGCAGAAACTATGGCTACACCTTC.